One and the same sample provided the 27 T cell receptor beta chains below, sequenced in a study of cytomegalovirus exposure and HLA in healthy donors. PCR involved 60 Vbeta and 13 Jbeta primers. This table comes from immunoSEQ multiplex PCR, and its TCRdb copy is limited to in-frame clones, with some not included. The sample consists of about 140,000 clones, about 80% of them appearing once. Sequenced input: PBMCs. These receptors were obtained from a man aged 40-49 years in good health and CMV-seronegative.

The chain joins TRBV12-5 to TRBJ1-6; D gene ambiguous. The germline CDR1 and CDR2 sequences are LGHNT and FRNRAP. The V gene lost 1 base and the J gene lost 9 bases, with 10 bases spanning the gap. The CDR3 spans 14 residues. CDR3 amino acids: CASGLAQLSSPLHF. The CDR3 nucleotides are TGTGCTAGTGGTTTGGCGCAACTGAGTTCACCCCTCCACTTT.

The chain is built from TRBV9 and TRBJ1-4; D uncertain. CDR1 is SGDLS, CDR2 YYNGEE, per germline. The ends were cut back, 4 bases at V and 3 bases at J, with 13 bases in the middle. The CDR3 is 15 residues long. The CDR3 region is CASSIFGSPNEKLFF. The CDR3 DNA is TGTGCCAGCAGCATCTTCGGGTCCCCTAATGAAAAACTGTTTTTT.

The rearrangement joins TRBV11-2 to TRBJ2-3; 8 bases match TRBD1. The germline gives CDR1 SGHAT, CDR2 FQNNGV. V dropped 4 bases and J dropped 6; count of bases not matched to a gene: 12. This CDR3 spans 16 amino acids. CDR3 residues: CASSSYRGANPDTQYF. CDR3 sequence (DNA): TGTGCCAGCAGCTCTTACAGGGGGGCGAACCCCGATACGCAGTATTTT.

The V gene is TRBV28, the J gene TRBJ2-7; 7 bases are a match to TRBD1. Germline V gene data show CDR1 as MDHEN and CDR2 as SYDVKM. This CDR3 contains 15 residues. Losses at the gene ends were 3 bases for V and 0 bases for J; bases not matched to a gene: 5. The CDR3 here is CASSFVDRISYEQYF. The CDR3 DNA reads as TGTGCCAGCAGTTTTGTGGACAGGATCTCCTACGAGCAGTACTTC.

The V call is TRBV29-1, the J call TRBJ1-4; 8 positions agree with TRBD1. Losses at the gene ends were 5 bases for V and 8 bases for J; bases not matched to a gene: 4. Germline V gives CDR1 SQVTM, CDR2 ANQGSEA. The CDR3 is 12 residues long. The CDR3 loop reads CSVRDRREKLFF. Here the CDR3 DNA reads TGCAGCGTTAGGGACAGGAGGGAAAAACTGTTTTTT.

This rearrangement joins TRBV7-8 to TRBJ2-6, with a possible D match to TRBD2 (7 bases). CDR3 length equals 17 residues. Trimming cost V 5 bases and J 1 base, with 15 bases left between them. Germline values: CDR1 SGHVS, CDR2 FQNEAQ. Here the CDR3 reads CASSAYGGASGANVLTF. The CDR3 region has the DNA TGTGCCAGCAGCGCGTATGGGGGGGCGTCTGGGGCCAACGTCCTGACTTTC.

The gene calls are TRBV18 and TRBJ1-2; D uncertain. Deletions cut 3 bases from V and 8 bases from J, with 10 bases between. There are 12 residues in the CDR3. Germline CDR1 is KGHSH and CDR2 is LQKENI. The CDR3 DNA follows: TGTGCCAGCTCACCGGTTGACTTAGGCTACACCTTC. It specifies CASSPVDLGYTF.

The chain links TRBV2 to TRBJ2-2, with 9 bases fitting TRBD1. V shed 3 bases and J 7 bases; nucleotides not matched to a gene: 6. Germline V lookup: CDR1 SNHLY, CDR2 FYNNEI. The CDR3 is 15 amino acids. The CDR3 DNA is TGTGCCAGCAGTGATGCACAGGGGGCTTTCGGGGAGCTGTTTTTT. The encoded protein is CASSDAQGAFGELFF. The variable domain in full, completed from reference TRBV2 and TRBJ2-2, reads EPEVTQTPSHQVTQMGQEVILRCVPISNHLYFYWYRQILGQKVEFLVSFYNNEISEKSEIFDDQFSVERPDGSNFTLKIRSTKLEDSAMYFCASSDAQGAFGELFFGEGSRLTVL.

The chain employs TRBV4-1 and TRBJ2-7; tentatively, D is TRBD2 (7 bases). The CDR3 spans 15 residues. Trimming took 4 bases from V and 2 from J, leaving 15 bases between them. Germline CDR1 and CDR2: MGHRA and YSYEKL. The CDR3 reads CASSPQVGGPYEQYF. In nucleotides, the CDR3 is TGCGCCAGCAGCCCCCAAGTGGGGGGGCCCTACGAGCAGTACTTC.

J is TRBJ1-4 and V is TRBV19; maybe TRBD1 (6 bases). V lost 5 bases to trimming and J lost 2 bases, with 12 bases between them. The germline gives CDR1 LNHDA, CDR2 SQIVND (reference sequence). The CDR3 has 15 residues. The CDR3 here is CASSYERGTNEKLFF. The CDR3 DNA reads TGTGCCAGTAGTTACGAGAGGGGGACTAATGAAAAACTGTTTTTT. Full variable domain (rest looked up from reference TRBV19 and TRBJ1-4): DGGITQSPKYLFRKEGQNVTLSCEQNLNHDAMYWYRQDPGQGLRLIYYSQIVNDFQKGDIAEGYSVSREKKESFPLTVTSAQKNPTAFYLCASSYERGTNEKLFFGSGTQLSVL.

The chain carries TRBV19 and TRBJ1-3, with 11 positions matching TRBD1. The CDR3 loop spans 15 amino acids. V lost 4 bases to trimming and J lost 7 bases; unmatched junction nucleotides: 6. The germline CDR1 and CDR2 sequences are LNHDA and SQIVND (reference sequence). CDR3 amino acids: CASSTGTGGKNTIYF. CDR3 DNA: TGTGCCAGTAGTACCGGGACAGGGGGGAAGAACACCATATATTTT.

The V and J genes are TRBV18 and TRBJ1-5; 11 positions agree with TRBD1. The CDR3 consists of 18 residues. V shed 6 bases, J shed 7 bases, and the junction held 17 bases outside the gene matches. The germline V gene has CDR1 KGHSH and CDR2 LQKENI. The CDR3 region is CASSLKGQGAVDKQPQHF. The DNA for the CDR3 is TGTGCCAGCTCTCTGAAAGGACAGGGGGCCGTGGATAAACAGCCCCAGCATTTT.

The J gene is TRBJ1-2, the V gene TRBV11-3, with 8 bases fitting TRBD1. CDR1 and CDR2 (germline): SGHNT, YENEEA. With 9 bases clipped from V and 5 bases from J, the junction kept 8 bases outside the gene matches. CDR3 size: 13 residues. CDR3 nucleotides: TGTGCCAGGACAGGGGAGTTCCGGTATGGCTACACCTTC. Amino acids: CARTGEFRYGYTF.

CDR3: CASSLALTSGGFYEQYF. The CDR3 DNA follows: TGTGCCAGCAGCTTAGCGCTAACTAGCGGGGGGTTCTACGAGCAGTACTTC. The chain has TRBV7-8 and TRBJ2-7; 12 bases line up with TRBD2. CDR1 SGHVS and CDR2 FQNEAQ come from the germline V gene. The CDR3 is made up of 17 amino acids. V trimming: 0 bases; J trimming: 3 bases; junction bases outside the gene matches: 6. Filled out from reference TRBV7-8 and TRBJ2-7, the complete variable domain reads GAGVSQSPRYKVAKRGQDVALRCDPISGHVSLFWYQQALGQGPEFLTYFQNEAQLDKSGLPSDRFFAERPEGSVSTLKIQRTQQEDSAVYLCASSLALTSGGFYEQYFGPGTRLTVT.

The chain employs TRBV5-6 and TRBJ2-4, with a possible D match to TRBD1 (6 bases). Germline CDR1 SGHDT, CDR2 YYEEEE. The CDR3 length is 16 residues. The germline V and J ends were trimmed by 0 bases and 1 base, with 11 bases remaining between them. CDR3 nucleotide sequence: TGTGCCAGCAGCTTGGCAGGGGATGTGGCCAAAAACATTCAGTACTTC. Translating gives CASSLAGDVAKNIQYF.

The chain couples TRBV5-1 to TRBJ2-2; D is uncertain. Germline V gives CDR1 SGHRS, CDR2 YFSETQ. Between the trimmed V and J ends, which lost 3 bases and 2 bases, there was a span of 8 bases. The CDR3 covers 14 residues. Here the CDR3 reads CASSYTANTGELFF. Here the CDR3 DNA reads TGCGCCAGCAGCTATACAGCAAACACCGGGGAGCTGTTTTTT.

The chain carries TRBV7-2 and TRBJ1-3; the match to TRBD1 covers 8 bases. Trimming took 1 base from V and 3 from J; bases not matched to a gene: 11. CDR1 and CDR2 from the germline V gene are SGHTA and FQGNSA. The CDR3 is 18 amino acids. This CDR3 reads CASSLDPPQGAVGNTIYF. The CDR3 DNA reads TGTGCCAGCAGCTTAGACCCCCCCCAGGGGGCGGTTGGAAACACCATATATTTT.

The genes are TRBV4-3 and TRBJ1-6; no reliable D call. The length of the CDR3 is 18 residues. Deletions cut 0 bases from V and 3 bases from J, with 15 bases between. Germline V gene data show CDR1 as LGHNA and CDR2 as YSLEER. CDR3 sequence reads: CASSQDAGPIFYNSPLHF. CDR3 sequence (DNA): TGCGCCAGCAGCCAAGACGCGGGTCCTATTTTCTATAATTCACCCCTCCACTTT.

This sequence joins TRBV28 and TRBJ1-3, with D possibly being TRBD1 (5 bases). This CDR3 has 13 residues. Looked up from germline, CDR1 is MDHEN and CDR2 is SYDVKM. The CDR3 nucleotides read TGTGTTATAAGCGGGGGAATAGGAAACACCATATATTTT. Translating it yields CVISGGIGNTIYF.

The chain uses TRBV6-1 and TRBJ2-5; 8 bases map to TRBD1. With the DNA end fitting TRBJ2-7 better, the J assignment may be wrong. CDR1 and CDR2 from the germline V gene are MNHNS and SASEGT. CDR3 length: 14 residues. The CDR3 sequence: CASSETGGNYEQYF. The CDR3 DNA follows: TGTGCCAGCAGTGAAACAGGGGGTAACTACGAGCAGTACTTC.

The table lists this clone with a count of one. This chain joins TRBV29-1 and TRBJ1-1; D gene uncertain. The V end was cut by 8 bases, the J end by 1 base, with 11 bases between. This CDR3 contains 12 residues. CDR1 is SQVTM, CDR2 ANQGSEA, per germline. Here the CDR3 reads CSSGRENTEAFF. CDR3 nucleotides: TGCAGCAGTGGACGGGAGAACACTGAAGCTTTCTTT.

The gene calls are TRBV11-2 and TRBJ1-2, with 11 nucleotides matching TRBD1. The CDR3 spans 16 residues. V trimming: 0 bases; J trimming: 4 bases; junction bases outside the gene matches: 4. CDR1 is SGHAT, CDR2 FQNNGV, per germline. The DNA of the CDR3 is TGTGCCAGCAGCTTAGAAGGACAGGGGGCTCGCTATGGCTACACCTTC. Amino acids: CASSLEGQGARYGYTF.

Notes on this clone: At the DNA level, this CDR3 is encoded by other sequences in the same sample as well. The rearrangement links TRBV9 to TRBJ2-1; maybe TRBD2 (5 bases). V was cut by 0 bases and J by 3 bases, with 7 bases left in between. The CDR3 totals 14 residues. Germline loops: CDR1 SGDLS, CDR2 YYNGEE. This CDR3 is CASSVALDYNEQFF. The CDR3 nucleotides read TGTGCCAGCAGCGTAGCACTAGACTACAATGAGCAGTTCTTC.

This clone was picked up a small number of times. The chain combines TRBV7-3 with TRBJ2-1; TRBD2 is a possible D gene (5 bases). The germline V and J ends were trimmed by 5 bases and 3 bases, with 11 bases remaining between them. From germline, CDR1 is SGHTA and CDR2 FQGTGA. The length of the CDR3 is 14 residues. The CDR3 DNA reads TGTGCCAGCAGCCCACAGCGGAACTACAATGAGCAGTTCTTC. Its protein is CASSPQRNYNEQFF.

This chain connects TRBV27 to TRBJ2-7; 7 bases map to TRBD2. Trimming took 5 bases from V and 5 from J; bases not matched to a gene: 15. Looked up from germline, CDR1 is MNHEY and CDR2 is SMNVEV (reference sequence). CDR3 length: 16 amino acids. As DNA, the CDR3 is TGTGCCAGCAGTAAAATCTCCACTGGGGGGGTTGACGAGCAGTACTTC. It encodes CASSKISTGGVDEQYF.

The chain uses TRBV7-7 and TRBJ2-5; tentative D call: TRBD1 (6 bases). Looked up from germline, CDR1 is SSHAT and CDR2 is FNYEAQ (reference sequence). V was clipped by 5 bases and J by 2 bases, with 21 bases between them. This CDR3 has 17 residues. CDR3 loop: CASSPSPYRAPQETQYF. The CDR3 nucleotides are TGTGCCAGCAGCCCATCCCCGTACAGGGCCCCACAAGAGACCCAGTACTTC.

This clone was observed a handful of times. The chain is built from TRBV5-6 and TRBJ2-5; 7 bases fit TRBD1. V was pared by 3 bases and J by 3 bases, with 2 bases of the junction left unmatched. Germline lookup yields CDR1 SGHDT and CDR2 YYEEEE. This CDR3 comprises 13 residues. Here the CDR3 DNA reads TGTGCCAGCAGCTCAACAGGGGAAGAGACCCAGTACTTC. This encodes CASSSTGEETQYF.